This entry lists 18 T cell receptor beta chains sequenced from one sample in a study of CD8 T cells in Susac syndrome. A quantity of about 0.5 to 1 ug RNA underwent reverse transcription using random hexamers. TCRdb processed the immunoSEQ multiplex PCR reads anew with MiXCR; each CDR3 protein has one entry. This table has about 200,000 distinct CDR3 sequences, around 93% appearing once. Input material: CD4+ T cells from PBMCs. The source of these receptors is a human donor with multiple sclerosis.

The chain uses TRBV5-1 and TRBJ2-5, with 7 bases identical to TRBD1. The CDR3 is 14 residues long. With 7 bases clipped from V and 5 bases from J, the junction kept 11 bases outside the gene matches. CDR1 is SGHRS, CDR2 YFSETQ, per germline. The DNA of the CDR3 is TGCGCCAGCGGCCGACAGGGCCTAGGGGAGACCCAGTACTTC. Encoded protein: CASGRQGLGETQYF.

The count of this clonotype is one. The chain links TRBV5-4 to TRBJ2-3, with TRBD2 as a possible D gene (6 bases). This CDR3 has 15 residues. Trimming pared 0 bases from V and 1 base from J, leaving 9 bases between. CDR1 and CDR2 from the germline V gene are SGHNT and YYREEE (reference sequence). The CDR3 sequence is CASSLGQRGTDTQYF. Written as DNA, the CDR3 is TGTGCCAGCAGCTTGGGGCAGCGGGGCACAGATACGCAGTATTTT. Variable domain in full (rest from reference TRBV5-4 and TRBJ2-3): ETGVTQSPTHLIKTRGQQVTLRCSSQSGHNTVSWYQQALGQGPQFIFQYYREEENGRGNFPPRFSGLQFPNYSSELNVNALELDDSALYLCASSLGQRGTDTQYFGPGTRLTVL.

The chain has TRBV19 and TRBJ1-1; 7 bases are a match to TRBD1. This CDR3 is built from 14 residues. Germline V gives CDR1 LNHDA, CDR2 SQIVND (reference sequence). With V trimmed by 4 bases and J by 10 bases, 12 bases remained unmatched. In DNA form, the CDR3 reads TGTGCCAGTAGTACCACAACAGGGGTTGGTTCAGCTTTCTTT. It is translated as CASSTTTGVGSAFF.

The rearrangement links TRBV18 to TRBJ1-1; D is undetermined. The V gene's germline CDR1 is KGHSH and CDR2 LQKENI. The CDR3 consists of 13 residues. The V end was cut by 5 bases, the J end by 0 bases, with 7 bases between. CDR3 in amino acids: CASSVAMNTEAFF. CDR3 bases: TGTGCCAGCTCAGTGGCCATGAACACTGAAGCTTTCTTT.

This clonotype was seen just once. This rearrangement joins TRBV20-1 to TRBJ2-3; D is possibly TRBD2 (8 bases). This CDR3 contains 16 residues. V lost 3 bases and J 2 bases, leaving 18 bases between the germline ends. Per germline, CDR1 DFQATT and CDR2 SNEGSKA (reference sequence). CDR3 bases: TGCAGTGCTAGCTCGCGCGGGGGGACAGTCACAGATACGCAGTATTTT. This encodes CSASSRGGTVTDTQYF.

This chain joins TRBV27 and TRBJ2-7, with D perhaps matching TRBD1 (6 bases). CDR1 is MNHEY and CDR2 is SMNVEV in the germline V gene (reference sequence). The CDR3 is made up of 13 amino acids. Trimming took 6 bases from V and 3 from J, leaving 12 bases between them. Written as DNA, the CDR3 is TGTGCCAGCAGATTGGGACAAGGCTACGAGCAGTACTTC. Translating gives CASRLGQGYEQYF.

V gene TRBV18 combines with J gene TRBJ2-3, with D perhaps TRBD2 (6 bases). With 6 bases removed from V and 8 bases from J, the gap between germline ends came to 18 bases. From germline, CDR1 is KGHSH and CDR2 LQKENI. The CDR3 runs 14 residues. The CDR3 DNA reads TGTGCCAGCTCTCAACCGGGACTCGGGGCTACGCAGTATTTT. Translated, it gives CASSQPGLGATQYF.

The genes are TRBV20-1 and TRBJ1-1, with D uncertain. The germline gives CDR1 DFQATT, CDR2 SNEGSKA (reference sequence). V was shortened by 3 bases and J by 0 bases, with 2 bases between the two germline ends. The CDR3 totals 11 residues. The CDR3 DNA sequence: TGCAGTGCTAGCTTGAACACTGAAGCTTTCTTT. Translation gives CSASLNTEAFF.

The chain has TRBV29-1 and TRBJ2-1; 8 nucleotides agree with TRBD1. In germline, CDR1 is SQVTM, CDR2 ANQGSEA. Trimming cost V 7 bases and J 7 bases; bases outside gene matches: 9. The CDR3 sequence is 13 residues long. CDR3 residues: CSAQGAFRNEQFF. CDR3 DNA sequence: TGCAGCGCCCAGGGGGCATTTAGGAATGAGCAGTTCTTC.

The chain employs TRBV7-9 and TRBJ2-7, with 9 bases matching TRBD1. With V trimmed by 6 bases and J by 4 bases, 7 bases remained unmatched. Per germline, CDR1 SEHNR and CDR2 FQNEAQ (reference sequence). This CDR3 has 14 residues. CDR3 in amino acids: CASREGTGPYEQYF. As DNA, the CDR3 is TGTGCCAGCAGGGAGGGGACAGGGCCTTACGAGCAGTACTTC.

The chain carries TRBV7-9 and TRBJ2-1; 15 nucleotides line up with TRBD2. Germline V lookup: CDR1 SEHNR, CDR2 FQNEAQ (reference sequence). The ends lost 5 bases at V and 5 bases at J; junction bases unmatched: 4. This CDR3 region has 16 residues. CDR3 residues: CASSTRTSGGDNEQFF. The CDR3 region has the DNA TGTGCCAGCAGCACCCGGACTAGCGGGGGGGACAATGAGCAGTTCTTC.

This clonotype came up once. The rearrangement links TRBV6-1 to TRBJ2-7; the D gene could be TRBD1 or TRBD2 (6 bases each). Trimming removed 7 bases at V and 6 bases at J, with 25 bases between. Germline assignment: CDR1 MNHNS and CDR2 SASEGT. The CDR3 is made up of 16 amino acids. The CDR3 protein is CASTSLGPGGSREQYF. The CDR3 nucleotides are TGTGCCAGCACCTCCCTGGGTCCCGGGGGCTCTCGCGAGCAGTACTTC.

This clonotype was found once. This chain links TRBV12-3 or TRBV12-4 with TRBJ2-5; TRBD1 aligns across 10 bases. The J segment lost 7 bases and the V segment lost 6 bases, leaving 5 bases of the junction unmatched. This CDR3 is built from 13 residues. The CDR3 sequence: CASSLGQGVTQYF. As DNA, the CDR3 is TGTGCCAGCAGCCTCGGACAGGGGGTGACCCAGTACTTC.

The rearrangement uses TRBV4-1 and TRBJ2-3, with D possibly TRBD2 on 5 matching bases. V was cut by 1 base and J by 3 bases, with 17 bases left in between. The CDR3 is 17 residues long. Looked up from germline, CDR1 is MGHRA and CDR2 is YSYEKL. The CDR3 sequence: CASSQVGLRGRTDTQYF. CDR3 DNA: TGCGCCAGCAGCCAAGTTGGTCTTCGGGGAAGGACAGATACGCAGTATTTT.

The chain combines TRBV4-1 with TRBJ2-2; D gene uncertain. Trimming stripped 5 bases from V and 5 bases from J, with 18 bases between. There are 16 residues in the CDR3. Germline values: CDR1 MGHRA, CDR2 YSYEKL. The CDR3 is CASSSDGRIFTGELFF. The CDR3 nucleotides read TGCGCCAGCAGCTCTGACGGACGGATTTTTACCGGGGAGCTGTTTTTT.

The chain uses TRBV21-1 and TRBJ2-7; the D call in the table, TRBD1, was not verified against the DNA. TRBV21-1 is noted as a pseudogene. There are 15 residues in the CDR3. The CDR3 spells CASSPHPDRAYEQYF. CDR3 bases: TGTGCCAGCAGCCCCCATCCCGACAGGGCGTACGAGCAGTACTTC.

The gene calls are TRBV18 and TRBJ2-7; maybe TRBD2 (6 bases). Germline assignment: CDR1 KGHSH and CDR2 LQKENI. The V and J ends lost 5 bases and 3 bases respectively, with 11 bases between them. This CDR3 is built from 13 residues. The CDR3 DNA reads TGTGCCAGCTCAGCGGGAAGGGGCTACGAGCAGTACTTC. It encodes CASSAGRGYEQYF.

V is TRBV30 and J is TRBJ2-3; D unresolved. Germline lookup yields CDR1 GTSNPN and CDR2 SVGIG (reference sequence). The CDR3 extends over 11 amino acids. Trimming pared 7 bases from V and 6 bases from J, leaving 11 bases between. The CDR3 spells CAYSTADTQYF. CDR3 coding DNA: TGTGCCTACTCAACCGCGGATACGCAGTATTTT.